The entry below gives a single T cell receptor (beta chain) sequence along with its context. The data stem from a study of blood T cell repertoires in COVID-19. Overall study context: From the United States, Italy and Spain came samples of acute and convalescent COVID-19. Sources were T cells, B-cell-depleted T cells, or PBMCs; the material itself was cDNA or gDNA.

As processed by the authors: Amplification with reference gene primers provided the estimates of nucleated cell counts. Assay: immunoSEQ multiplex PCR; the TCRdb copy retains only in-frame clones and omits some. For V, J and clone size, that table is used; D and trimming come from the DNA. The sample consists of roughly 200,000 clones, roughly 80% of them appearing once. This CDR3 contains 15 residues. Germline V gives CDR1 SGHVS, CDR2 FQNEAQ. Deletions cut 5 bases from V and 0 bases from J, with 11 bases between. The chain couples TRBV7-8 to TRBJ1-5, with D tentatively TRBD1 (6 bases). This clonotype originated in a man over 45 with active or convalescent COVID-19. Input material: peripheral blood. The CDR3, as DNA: TGTGCCAGCAGCCCAAGGACAGATAGCAATCAGCCCCAGCATTTT. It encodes CASSPRTDSNQPQHF.